This T cell receptor (beta chain) was observed in a study of blood T cells in healthy people across ages. Regarding the study as a whole: Long-lived donors exceeded aged donors in naive CD4+ cells and diversity. In the absence of known donor CMV status, changes in expanded clonotypes were possibly confounded.

A second PCR, run for roughly 7 to 12 cycles, used a sample-barcoded 5' primer plus a J-beta primer mix. There were at least 3 million CDR3-containing paired-end reads obtained from each sample. TCRdb fed the 5' RACE reads into MiXCR, producing one record per CDR3 protein. The sample shows about 1.8 million distinct CDR3 sequences, 49% of them seen only once. The CDR3 consists of 13 residues. Trimming left V 4 bases short and J 3 bases short, with 12 bases between. Germline CDR1 is SQVTM and CDR2 is ANQGSEA. This clonotype showed up many times. The target antigen is unknown. The specimen sequenced was blood. The receptor comes from a woman in her 40s in good health. The genes are TRBV29-1 and TRBJ2-5; possibly TRBD2 for D (6 bases). The CDR3 nucleotides are TGCAGCGTTGCTGCGGGGCCGGAAGAGACCCAGTACTTC. It is translated as CSVAAGPEETQYF.